This T cell receptor (beta chain) was sequenced in a study of blood T cell repertoires in COVID-19. Study-level information: Spain, Italy and the United States supplied samples that represented acute and convalescent COVID-19. From T cells, B-cell-depleted T cells, or PBMCs came the material, which was cDNA or gDNA.

The CDR3 contains 16 residues. Per germline, CDR1 MDHEN and CDR2 SYDVKM. Trimming took 1 base from V and 7 from J, leaving 17 bases between them. Recovery meant two consecutive negative NP/OP PCR tests, professional clearance, or resolved symptoms. Measured with immunoSEQ multiplex PCR; TCRdb has only the in-frame clones, and not every one. This sample carries around 220,000 clones, 90% to 95% of them seen once, and the ten largest clones take approximately 1.9%. Material: PBMCs or T cells enriched from blood (not recorded which). This sequence originates from a young woman who had recovered from COVID-19. The chain uses TRBV28 and TRBJ2-1, with a possible D match to TRBD2 (6 bases). In nucleotides, the CDR3 is TGTGCCAGCAGTTTATCGGGGGAGCCGATTTTGAATGAGCAGTTCTTC. The encoded protein is CASSLSGEPILNEQFF. The whole variable domain, filled in from reference TRBV28 and TRBJ2-1, reads DVKVTQSSRYLVKRTGEKVFLECVQDMDHENMFWYRQDPGLGLRLIYFSYDVKMKEKGDIPEGYSVSREKKERFSLILESASTNQTSMYLCASSLSGEPILNEQFFGPGTRLTVL.